The text below deals with one TCR beta chain. The source of the sample is a study of blood T cell repertoires in COVID-19. Overall study context: Samples of COVID-19 (acute and convalescent) were obtained from the United States, Italy and Spain.

Authors' analysis steps: By means of reference gene primer amplification, nucleated cell counts were estimated. Sequencing was performed with immunoSEQ multiplex PCR; in TCRdb, only in-frame clones are kept and a portion is missing. V, J and clone size were drawn from that table, and D and trimming were deduced from the DNA. The table has approximately 260,000 clones, roughly 85% seen once. CDR1 SGHRS and CDR2 YFSETQ come from the germline V gene. This CDR3 is built from 12 residues. Trimming cost V 0 bases and J 4 bases, with 4 bases left between them. The clonotype comes from a woman in her seventies with acute or convalescent COVID-19. Sequencing was performed on peripheral blood. The chain links TRBV5-1 to TRBJ1-1; D is ambiguous. The CDR3 DNA reads as TGCGCCAGCAGCTTGGGGCCCACTGAAGCTTTCTTT. It codes for CASSLGPTEAFF.